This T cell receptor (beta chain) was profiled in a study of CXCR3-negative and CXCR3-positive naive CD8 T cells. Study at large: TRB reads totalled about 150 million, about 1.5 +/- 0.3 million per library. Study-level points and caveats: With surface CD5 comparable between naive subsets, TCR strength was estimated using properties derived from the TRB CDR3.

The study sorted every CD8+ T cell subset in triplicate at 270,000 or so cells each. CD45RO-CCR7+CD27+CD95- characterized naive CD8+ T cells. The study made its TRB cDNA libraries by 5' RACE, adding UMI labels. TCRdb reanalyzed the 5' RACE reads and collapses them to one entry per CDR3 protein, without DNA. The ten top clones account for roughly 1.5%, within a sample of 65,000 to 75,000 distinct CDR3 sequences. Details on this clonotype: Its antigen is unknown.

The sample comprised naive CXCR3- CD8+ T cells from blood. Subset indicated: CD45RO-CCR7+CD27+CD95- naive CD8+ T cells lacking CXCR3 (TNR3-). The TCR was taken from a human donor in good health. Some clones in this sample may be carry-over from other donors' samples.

The CDR3 loop is CASSLDQYSNQPQHF. The genes are TRBV7-2 and TRBJ1-5. The CDR3 contains 15 residues. Looked up from germline, CDR1 is SGHTA and CDR2 is FQGNSA. Supplemented by reference TRBV7-2 and TRBJ1-5, the full variable domain reads GAGVSQSPSNKVTEKGKDVELRCDPISGHTALYWYRQSLGQGLEFLIYFQGNSAPDKSGLPSDRFSAERTGGSVSTLTIQRTQQEDSAVYLCASSLDQYSNQPQHFGDGTRLSIL.